Following are 13 T cell receptor beta chains from one sample sequenced in a study of OX40 agonist ivuxolimab in advanced cancers. Only in-frame clones appear in the TCRdb table, and some are missing; sequencing was by immunoSEQ multiplex PCR. The sample has 50,000 to 75,000 clones, about 89% seen once. The specimen comprised CD4+ or CD8+ T cells sorted from blood, sampled in a trial of the OX40 agonist ivuxolimab. Source of these receptors: an adult with an advanced solid tumor such as melanoma, head and neck, liver or kidney cancer.

The rearrangement links TRBV19 to TRBJ1-1; D unclear. Germline CDR1 is LNHDA and CDR2 is SQIVND (reference sequence). Between the trimmed V and J ends, which lost 2 bases and 2 bases, there was a span of 6 bases. The length of the CDR3 is 13 residues. This chain's CDR3 is CASSILRNTEAFF. In nucleotides, the CDR3 is TGTGCCAGTAGTATACTTAGAAACACTGAAGCTTTCTTT.

The DNA of the CDR3 is TGTGCCAGCAGTGCCCTAACAGGGGGCGACTACAATGAGCAGTTCTTC. Its protein product is CASSALTGGDYNEQFF. V and J are TRBV6-1 and TRBJ2-1; 9 nucleotides align to TRBD1. The CDR3 totals 16 residues. Germline V gene data show CDR1 as MNHNS and CDR2 as SASEGT. V lost 4 bases to trimming and J lost 3 bases; unmatched junction nucleotides: 7.

The CDR3 sequence: CASSFGGGLAGVGTQYF. Written as DNA, the CDR3 is TGCGCCAGCAGCTTCGGAGGGGGACTAGCGGGAGTAGGAACGCAGTATTTT. The gene calls are TRBV5-1 and TRBJ2-3, with 14 bases matching TRBD2. The V gene end was trimmed by 2 bases and the J gene end by 9 bases; junction bases not matched to a gene: 11. The V gene's germline CDR1 is SGHRS and CDR2 YFSETQ. This CDR3 is built from 17 residues. Looking up the rest from reference TRBV5-1 and TRBJ2-3 gives the full variable domain: KAGVTQTPRYLIKTRGQQVTLSCSPISGHRSVSWYQQTPGQGLQFLFEYFSETQRNKGNFPGRFSGRQFSNSRSEMNVSTLELGDSALYLCASSFGGGLAGVGTQYFGPGTRLTVL.

The rearrangement uses TRBV15 and TRBJ2-3; the D gene is possibly TRBD2 (6 bases). CDR1 is LNHNV, CDR2 YYDKDF, per germline (reference sequence). V lost 1 base to trimming and J lost 4 bases, with 18 bases between them. The CDR3 runs 17 residues. The CDR3 reads CATSRVVGAGPADTQYF. In DNA form, the CDR3 reads TGTGCCACCAGCAGAGTGGTAGGGGCGGGACCCGCAGATACGCAGTATTTT.

The V gene is TRBV6-5, the J gene TRBJ2-1, with D possibly called TRBD1 or TRBD2 (5 bases each). The CDR3 is made up of 13 amino acids. V shed 5 bases and J shed 6 bases, with 11 bases lying between them. In germline, CDR1 is MNHEY, CDR2 SVGAGI. CDR3 sequence reads: CASSPGAPNEQFF. The CDR3 DNA reads TGTGCCAGCAGTCCCGGGGCCCCCAATGAGCAGTTCTTC.

V is TRBV5-1 and J is TRBJ2-1; TRBD2 matches 7 bases. With 1 base clipped from V and 0 bases from J, the junction kept 4 bases outside the gene matches. The CDR3 runs to 16 residues. From germline, CDR1 is SGHRS and CDR2 YFSETQ. CDR3 in amino acids: CASSLTSASSYNEQFF. DNA for the CDR3: TGCGCCAGCAGCTTGACTAGCGCGAGCTCCTACAATGAGCAGTTCTTC. The variable domain in full, with the rest retrieved from reference TRBV5-1 and TRBJ2-1, is KAGVTQTPRYLIKTRGQQVTLSCSPISGHRSVSWYQQTPGQGLQFLFEYFSETQRNKGNFPGRFSGRQFSNSRSEMNVSTLELGDSALYLCASSLTSASSYNEQFFGPGTRLTVL.

This clone was seen only once. This chain links TRBV7-8 with TRBJ2-7; 7 positions match TRBD2. CDR1 SGHVS and CDR2 FQNEAQ come from the germline V gene. There are 16 residues in the CDR3. The V segment lost 2 bases and the J segment 3 bases; nucleotides outside the gene matches: 10. The CDR3 spells CASSLNARDYLYEQYF. Here the CDR3 DNA reads TGTGCCAGCAGCTTAAATGCCCGGGACTACCTCTACGAGCAGTACTTC.

The chain carries TRBV27 and TRBJ1-2; unclear D gene. CDR3 length: 15 amino acids. Germline V lookup: CDR1 MNHEY, CDR2 SMNVEV (reference sequence). With 1 base removed from V and 1 base from J, the gap between germline ends came to 10 bases. CDR3 coding DNA: TGTGCCAGCAGTTTATATAGCGGAATTAACTATGGCTACACCTTC. It is translated as CASSLYSGINYGYTF.

V and J are TRBV4-1 and TRBJ2-5, with 8 bases aligning to TRBD1. This CDR3 spans 15 amino acids. The J segment lost 3 bases and the V segment lost 1 base, leaving 4 bases of the junction unmatched. Germline V gives CDR1 MGHRA, CDR2 YSYEKL. CDR3 sequence: CASSQGQGQKETQYF. CDR3 sequence (DNA): TGCGCCAGCAGCCAAGGACAGGGGCAAAAAGAGACCCAGTACTTC.

Points on this clone: Other nucleotide sequences from this sample produce the same CDR3. The chain recombines TRBV30 with TRBJ1-4; maybe TRBD1 (5 bases). Trimming removed 0 bases at V and 8 bases at J, with 7 bases between. This CDR3 spans 12 amino acids. Germline V gene data show CDR1 as GTSNPN and CDR2 as SVGIG (reference sequence). CDR3 in amino acids: CAWSVRGEKLFF. CDR3 DNA sequence: TGTGCCTGGAGTGTACGGGGGGAAAAACTGTTTTTT.

The chain couples TRBV6-6 to TRBJ2-2; 8 bases match TRBD2. The CDR3 totals 15 residues. Germline-derived CDR1 and CDR2 are MNHNY and SVGAGI (reference sequence). Trimming took 5 bases from V and 0 from J; bases not matched to a gene: 2. DNA of the CDR3: TGTGCCAGCAGTCGGGGACTAGCGAACACCGGGGAGCTGTTTTTT. Translation: CASSRGLANTGELFF.

This rearrangement joins TRBV5-4 to TRBJ2-7; tentatively, D is TRBD2 (6 bases). The germline CDR1 and CDR2 sequences are SGHNT and YYREEE (reference sequence). The CDR3 is 15 amino acids. Trimming pared 4 bases from V and 4 bases from J, leaving 18 bases between. The CDR3 loop is CASSGSGVGRYEQYF. The CDR3 nucleotides are TGTGCCAGCAGCGGCTCGGGGGTTGGTCGGTACGAGCAGTACTTC.

The chain uses TRBV5-1 and TRBJ2-3; a weak D match, TRBD2 (5 bases). Trimming cost V 2 bases and J 5 bases, with 12 bases left between them. Germline V gene lookup returns CDR1 SGHRS and CDR2 YFSETQ. This CDR3 spans 14 amino acids. CDR3 in amino acids: CASSFGLLEDTQYF. The CDR3 region has the DNA TGCGCCAGCAGCTTTGGCTTACTAGAAGATACGCAGTATTTT.